This passage covers 2 T cell receptor beta chains from one sample sequenced in a study of T cell repertoires in cytomegalovirus infection. TCRdb reprocessed the reads with MiXCR, giving one entry per CDR3 protein. The sample contains approximately 500,000 distinct CDR3 sequences, around 27% of which appear only once. Material: PBMCs. The receptors were gathered from a human donor in good health (CMV status not recorded). Some clones in this sample may be carry-over from other donors' samples.

V is TRBV12-3 or TRBV12-4 and J is TRBJ2-7; 7 bases match TRBD2. The CDR3 covers 14 residues. V lost 3 bases and J lost 7; bases outside the gene matches: 9. The CDR3 DNA reads as TGTGCCAGCAGTTTTGGGGGGGAATGGAGGGAGCAGTACTTC. Protein: CASSFGGEWREQYF.

The genes are TRBV10-3 and TRBJ1-2, with D possibly being TRBD1 (5 bases). The CDR3 is 12 residues long. Trimming removed 6 bases from V and 8 bases from J, with 13 bases in between. Germline CDR1 reads ENHRY; CDR2 reads SYGVKD. CDR3 residues: CAISYGTHGYTF. The CDR3 coding sequence is TGTGCCATCAGCTATGGGACCCACGGCTACACCTTC.